The 27 T cell receptor beta chains listed next were all sequenced from one sample in a study of T cells in Graves' hyperthyroidism and ophthalmopathy (dated by TCRdb to between 2017 and 2020). Library preparation was by multiplex PCR. Sequencing used an Illumina HiSeq 2000. Amplification of TCR beta CDR3 regions was carried out from RNA transcripts. The first round of RT-PCR for the TCR CDR3 was performed with the HTBI primer set and the Qiagen OneStep RT-PCR kit. TCRdb reanalyzed the raw reads on its own, using fastp at Q25 for trimming and MiXCR for clone calling, and kept in-frame beta chains. Each entry is one CDR3 protein sequence, shown with its most common DNA and genes. In this sample the table shows more than 300,000 distinct CDR3 sequences, roughly 17% of which occur a single time. The ten largest clones capture approximately 33% of the sample. The sequenced material came from blood. The receptors were sampled from a woman between 25 and 40 years old with Graves' hyperthyroidism that later progressed to Graves' ophthalmopathy.

This clonotype was counted at least ten times. This chain connects TRBV29-1 to TRBJ2-3; TRBD1 matches at 8 bases. Germline CDR1 and CDR2: SQVTM and ANQGSEA. The CDR3 spans 14 residues. Unmatched junction bases numbered 10, after V lost 6 bases and J lost 5 bases. The DNA of the CDR3 is TGCAGCGTCCTTGACGGGGACAGGATAGATACGCAGTATTTT. It translates to CSVLDGDRIDTQYF.

A remark on this clonotype: Given a much more abundant clone one base away, this may be a read error. This chain uses TRBV5-1 with TRBJ2-6, with D possibly being TRBD1 (5 bases). The CDR3 loop spans 16 amino acids. Germline CDR1 and CDR2: SGHRS and YFSETQ. CDR3 protein: CASSLASLPGADVLTF. The CDR3 DNA is TGCGCCAGCAGCTTGGCCTCATTACCTGGGGCCGACGTCCTGACTTTC.

The chain uses TRBV7-8 and TRBJ2-3, with 11 bases identical to TRBD2. The junction had 4 bases not matched to a gene; V was cut back by 6 bases and J by 5 bases. The CDR3 totals 14 residues. From germline, CDR1 is SGHVS and CDR2 FQNEAQ. For the CDR3, the DNA is TGTGCCAGCAGGCTAGCGGGAGGAGGAGATACGCAGTATTTT. Protein: CASRLAGGGDTQYF.

This clonotype has just a few counts. The chain joins TRBV24-1 to TRBJ2-7; D may be TRBD1 (6 bases). Trimming removed 9 bases from V and 0 bases from J, with 11 bases in between. Germline CDR1 reads KGHDR; CDR2 reads SFDVKD. The CDR3 loop spans 13 amino acids. The CDR3 region is CATRGDTSYEQYF. CDR3 nucleotide sequence: TGTGCCACCCGAGGGGACACCTCCTACGAGCAGTACTTC.

This clonotype has ten or more counts. The chain links TRBV20-1 to TRBJ1-4; 8 bases line up with TRBD1. Trimming took 4 bases from V and 5 from J; bases not matched to a gene: 12. Germline-derived CDR1 and CDR2 are DFQATT and SNEGSKA (reference sequence). CDR3 size: 16 residues. The CDR3 DNA is TGCAGTGCTATCGGTGTAGGGACAGGAACAAATGAAAAACTGTTTTTT. Translating gives CSAIGVGTGTNEKLFF.

This clonotype was seen ten or more times. The chain joins TRBV6-1 to TRBJ2-1; D unresolved. Between the trimmed V and J ends, which lost 2 bases and 3 bases, there was a span of 14 bases. There are 16 residues in the CDR3. Per germline, CDR1 MNHNS and CDR2 SASEGT. The CDR3 region has the DNA TGTGCCAGCAGTGAAAGTGATCCGGCCTTCTACAATGAGCAGTTCTTC. It translates to CASSESDPAFYNEQFF.

The table lists this clonotype with many counts. The chain uses TRBV9 and TRBJ2-7; TRBD2 agrees at 7 bases. The ends lost 3 bases at V and 2 bases at J; junction bases unmatched: 8. Germline CDR1 SGDLS, CDR2 YYNGEE. This CDR3 comprises 15 residues. The DNA for the CDR3 is TGTGCCAGCAGCGCACGGGGGGACTTGACCTACGAGCAGTACTTC. As protein: CASSARGDLTYEQYF.

The table lists this clonotype with many counts. This chain joins TRBV20-1 and TRBJ1-1; tentatively, D is TRBD1 (6 bases). With 6 bases removed from V and 11 bases from J, the gap between germline ends came to 25 bases. The CDR3 is 14 amino acids. Germline values: CDR1 DFQATT, CDR2 SNEGSKA (reference sequence). This chain's CDR3 is CSADPIDRPVGAFF. CDR3 nucleotides: TGCAGTGCCGATCCTATCGACAGGCCAGTTGGTGCTTTCTTT.

This clonotype was recorded at least ten times. This chain links TRBV5-1 with TRBJ2-3; TRBD2 matches at 12 bases. The CDR3 runs 16 residues. Trimming took 0 bases from V and 4 from J; bases not matched to a gene: 3. Germline V gene data show CDR1 as SGHRS and CDR2 as YFSETQ. The CDR3: CASSLGLAGVSDTQYF. The CDR3 DNA reads as TGCGCCAGCAGCTTGGGACTAGCGGGAGTATCAGATACGCAGTATTTT.

This clonotype was observed a few times. The chain uses TRBV29-1 and TRBJ2-3; tentative D call: TRBD1 (6 bases). Trimming pared 2 bases from V and 4 bases from J, leaving 10 bases between. This CDR3 has 13 amino acids. CDR1 is SQVTM and CDR2 is ANQGSEA in the germline V gene. The CDR3 nucleotides are TGCAGCGTTGAATCGGACAGTCCAGATACGCAGTATTTT. It specifies CSVESDSPDTQYF.

This clonotype was picked up many times. CDR3 bases: TGTGCCAGCAGTGAATTTCGGGGACAGAACCTCTATGGCTACACCTTC. Residues: CASSEFRGQNLYGYTF. The genes are TRBV25-1 and TRBJ1-2; TRBD1 matches 7 bases. J lost 4 bases, V lost 1 base, and 9 bases had no gene match. This CDR3 contains 16 residues. Germline CDR1 is MGHDK and CDR2 is SYGVNS.

In this sample, this clonotype turned up many times. This chain connects TRBV13 to TRBJ1-1; no firm D call. Germline V gene lookup returns CDR1 PRHDT and CDR2 FYEKMQ (reference sequence). V was trimmed by 0 bases and J by 6 bases, leaving 8 bases between them. CDR3 length equals 13 residues. The CDR3 protein is CASSLGLRAEAFF. CDR3 DNA: TGTGCCAGCAGCTTAGGGTTGCGGGCTGAAGCTTTCTTT.

As concerns this clonotype: One base away lies a much larger clone, so this may be a sequencing read error. Here the CDR3 omits its conserved ending phenylalanine or tryptophan, so a read error is the likely source. The CDR3 coding sequence is TGTGCCAGCGGCATAACTAGCTGGGAGACCCAGTACCTC. Translating it yields CASGITSWETQYL. The chain recombines TRBV11-1 with TRBJ2-5, with D perhaps TRBD2 (6 bases). V shed 8 bases and J shed 5 bases, with 15 bases lying between them. CDR3 length: 13 residues. Germline V gives CDR1 SGHAT, CDR2 FQDESV (reference sequence).

This clonotype was seen at least ten times. This chain links TRBV29-1 with TRBJ1-1; 9 bases align to TRBD1. CDR3 size: 13 residues. Unmatched junction bases numbered 5, after V lost 4 bases and J lost 5 bases. Germline CDR1 SQVTM, CDR2 ANQGSEA. DNA of the CDR3: TGCAGCGTTGCGGGACAGGGACAAACTGAAGCTTTCTTT. Translated, it gives CSVAGQGQTEAFF.

This clonotype was observed at least ten times. This chain links TRBV30 with TRBJ2-1; D unclear. Germline V gene data show CDR1 as GTSNPN and CDR2 as SVGIG (reference sequence). The CDR3 is 13 residues long. Trimming removed 2 bases at V and 0 bases at J, with 5 bases between. CDR3 residues: CAWSTFSYNEQFF. The CDR3 nucleotides are TGTGCCTGGAGTACGTTCTCCTACAATGAGCAGTTCTTC. The whole variable domain, remainder taken from reference TRBV30 and TRBJ2-1, is SQTIHQWPATLVQPVGSPLSLECTVEGTSNPNLYWYRQAAGRGLQLLFYSVGIGQISSEVPQNLSASRPQDRQFILSSKKLLLSDSGFYLCAWSTFSYNEQFFGPGTRLTVL.

V gene TRBV12-3 or TRBV12-4 combines with J gene TRBJ2-4; D remains ambiguous. Trimming removed 7 bases at V and 0 bases at J, with 10 bases between. This CDR3 spans 14 amino acids. The CDR3 sequence is CASTTDLAKNIQYF. Here the CDR3 DNA reads TGTGCCAGCACCACCGACCTAGCCAAAAACATTCAGTACTTC.

For this clonotype: Being one base from a much bigger clone, this may be a read error. The rearrangement uses TRBV5-8 and TRBJ1-1; possible D gene TRBD1, 5 bases. The CDR3 is 15 residues long. Germline CDR1 and CDR2: SGHTS and YDEGEE. With 7 bases removed from V and 3 bases from J, the gap between germline ends came to 19 bases. The CDR3 loop is CASCSWRGVDTEAFF. The CDR3 nucleotides read TGTGCCAGCTGCTCCTGGCGGGGGGTTGACACTGAAGCTTTCTTT.

This clonotype came up many times. The chain uses TRBV5-1 and TRBJ2-1; D not certain. This CDR3 is built from 12 residues. The V end was cut by 0 bases, the J end by 9 bases, with 7 bases between. CDR1 and CDR2 from the germline V gene are SGHRS and YFSETQ. The CDR3 here is CASSLVGSEQFF. CDR3 bases: TGCGCCAGCAGCTTGGTAGGTAGTGAGCAGTTCTTC.

V gene TRBV12-3 or TRBV12-4 combines with J gene TRBJ1-2, with D possibly matching TRBD1 (6 bases). The CDR3 spans 17 residues. The ends were cut back, 6 bases at V and 0 bases at J, with 20 bases in the middle. The CDR3 coding sequence is TGTGCCAGCAGATCCCCGGGACATTGGACCGCTAACTATGGCTACACCTTC. Its translation: CASRSPGHWTANYGYTF.

The chain is built from TRBV12-3 or TRBV12-4 and TRBJ2-3; tentatively, D is TRBD2 (5 bases). The CDR3 contains 15 residues. Trimming took off 2 bases at V and 1 base at J, with 10 bases between the two ends. This chain's CDR3 is CASSLRPGGTDTQYF. CDR3 bases: TGTGCCAGCAGTTTAAGGCCCGGGGGCACAGATACGCAGTATTTT.

V is TRBV6-1 and J is TRBJ1-3; D uncertain. This CDR3 has 16 residues. V lost 3 bases and J lost 0, with 12 bases in between. Germline CDR1 and CDR2: MNHNS and SASEGT. CDR3 DNA sequence: TGTGCCAGCAGTGAGGCGACGGTCATCTCTGGAAACACCATATATTTT. Translation: CASSEATVISGNTIYF.

This clonotype has a handful of counts. A read error may explain this, as a much larger clone is one base away. The rearrangement joins TRBV7-9 to TRBJ1-1, with D maybe TRBD1 (5 bases). CDR1 is SEHNR, CDR2 FQNEAQ, per germline (reference sequence). This CDR3 contains 16 residues. Trimming shortened V by 5 bases and J by 5 bases, and 21 bases separated the two germline ends. The CDR3 protein is CASSPPAPGTQTEAFF. CDR3 nucleotides: TGTGCCAGCAGCCCCCCCGCCCCGGGGACCCAGACTGAAGCTTTCTTT.

This clonotype came up many times. This chain links TRBV28 with TRBJ1-1; no firm D call. CDR1 and CDR2 from the germline V gene are MDHEN and SYDVKM. The CDR3 spans 13 residues. Trimming shortened V by 2 bases and J by 4 bases, and 8 bases separated the two germline ends. The CDR3 DNA follows: TGTGCCAGCAGTTTACCGCGGGGCACTGAAGCTTTCTTT. Protein product: CASSLPRGTEAFF.

This clonotype was detected ten times or more. This chain connects TRBV6-1 to TRBJ1-6, with a tentative D call TRBD1 (6 bases). The germline gives CDR1 MNHNS, CDR2 SASEGT. V was pared by 6 bases and J by 9 bases, with 12 bases between. The CDR3 consists of 13 residues. The CDR3 sequence is CASRAGDVSPLHF. The CDR3 DNA reads TGTGCCAGCAGGGCAGGGGATGTTTCACCCCTCCACTTT.

At least ten counts were recorded for this clonotype. The rearrangement joins TRBV28 to TRBJ2-7; 8 bases line up with TRBD2. Germline CDR1 and CDR2: MDHEN and SYDVKM. The CDR3 is made up of 14 amino acids. The J segment lost 1 base and the V segment lost 2 bases, leaving 1 base of the junction unmatched. Written as DNA, the CDR3 is TGTGCCAGCAGTTTAGAGCGGGAGTCCTACGAGCAGTACTTC. This translates into CASSLERESYEQYF.

This chain uses TRBV3-1 with TRBJ2-7; 12 bases line up with TRBD2. Unmatched junction bases numbered 16, after V lost 4 bases and J lost 3 bases. Germline-derived CDR1 and CDR2 are LGHDT and YNNKEL (reference sequence). This CDR3 is built from 19 residues. In nucleotides, the CDR3 is TGTGCCAGCAGCCCTGGGACCGGAGATCTAGCGGGAGGGCACTACGAGCAGTACTTC. Translation: CASSPGTGDLAGGHYEQYF.

This clonotype was recorded a few times. V usage is TRBV9 and J usage is TRBJ2-1, with a tentative D call TRBD2 (7 bases). Germline V CDR1 and CDR2: SGDLS, YYNGEE. Deletions cut 2 bases from V and 0 bases from J, with 27 bases between. The CDR3 is 21 amino acids. The CDR3 here is CASSVLGGLSSGSLSYNEQFF. The CDR3 nucleotides are TGTGCCAGCAGCGTCCTAGGGGGTTTGAGTAGCGGGTCTCTCTCCTACAATGAGCAGTTCTTC.